The rows below give T cell receptor beta chains drawn from one sample of a study of T-cell memory formation after mild COVID-19. One entry per CDR3 protein, called by TCRdb with MiXCR from the 5' RACE reads. This sample has fewer than 350,000 distinct CDR3 sequences; around an eighth occur once, and the top ten carry 20% to 25%. Sequences were obtained from PBMCs or a T cell subset sorted from them (not recorded which). The receptors here all came from a man between 18 and 35 years old who had mild COVID-19 (a few samples of this study predate the infection). Cell type and time point are not known. CDR3s include the opening cysteine and the closing phenylalanine or tryptophan. The D gene is left open where the match is weak. Clone sizes are given selectively: once, few, many, or a class where the clone is expanded.

clone_size d_call j_call v_call cdr3_aa cdr3_nt
NA NA TRBJ1-6 TRBV4-1 CASSPRSVDSPLHF TGCGCCAGCAGCCCAAGATCAGTGGATTCACCCCTCCACTTT
NA NA TRBJ1-1 TRBV7-2 CASISDPGRADTEAFF TGTGCCAGCATTTCGGATCCTGGCAGGGCCGACACTGAAGCTTTCTTT
few NA TRBJ1-1 TRBV9 CASSPTGTLNTEAFF TGTGCCAGCAGCCCCACCGGGACCTTGAACACTGAAGCTTTCTTT
once TRBD1 TRBJ2-2 TRBV4-1 CASSQGGGPTGDTGELFF TGCGCCAGCAGCCAAGGTGGGGGCCCGACAGGGGACACCGGGGAGCTGTTTTTT
NA TRBD2 TRBJ2-1 TRBV20-1 CSAGAGGLAYNEQFF TGCAGTGCCGGTGCGGGGGGCCTGGCCTACAATGAGCAGTTCTTC
NA NA TRBJ2-3 TRBV6-5 CASSYAESTDTQYF TGTGCCAGCAGTTACGCGGAGAGCACAGATACGCAGTATTTT
few NA TRBJ2-1 TRBV7-9 CASSLYQLYNEQFF TGTGCCAGCAGCTTATATCAGCTTTACAATGAGCAGTTCTTC
NA TRBD1 TRBJ2-1 TRBV9 CASSVRAGGINEQFF TGTGCCAGCAGCGTAAGGGCAGGGGGCATCAATGAGCAGTTCTTC
few TRBD2 TRBJ2-7 TRBV12-3/TRBV12-4 CASTLDSGGNYEQYF TGTGCCAGCACCTTGGATAGCGGGGGAAACTACGAGCAGTACTTC
few NA TRBJ2-2 TRBV12-3/TRBV12-4 CASSFRDKPTGELFF TGTGCCAGCAGTTTCCGGGACAAACCAACCGGGGAGCTGTTTTTT
NA NA TRBJ2-1 TRBV20-1 CSAPYNEQFF TGCAGTGCTCCCTACAATGAGCAGTTCTTC
many TRBD1 TRBJ2-7 TRBV27 CASSLAGTGGSGEQYF TGTGCCAGCAGTTTAGCCGGGACAGGGGGCTCGGGAGAGCAGTACTTC
few NA TRBJ1-5 TRBV6-2/TRBV6-3 CASSSIIQGQRSPQHF TGTGCCAGCAGTTCGATCATCCAGGGTCAACGCTCGCCCCAGCATTTT
few TRBD1 TRBJ1-5 TRBV7-6 CASSRSGQDGPQHF TGTGCCAGCAGCAGATCGGGACAGGACGGGCCCCAGCATTTT
few TRBD2 TRBJ2-5 TRBV7-2 CASSHNSGGNQETQYF TGTGCCAGCAGCCACAACTCGGGGGGAAACCAAGAGACCCAGTACTTC
NA NA TRBJ2-5 TRBV6-5 CASSYSYSGWETQYF TGTGCCAGCAGTTACTCGTATTCGGGGTGGGAGACCCAGTACTTC
many TRBD1 TRBJ1-1 TRBV6-5 CASSYRQGGWAFF TGTGCCAGCAGTTATCGACAGGGCGGTTGGGCTTTCTTT
NA NA TRBJ1-2 TRBV13 CASSLGPTYGYTF TGTGCCAGCAGCTTAGGCCCTACCTATGGCTACACCTTC
once NA TRBJ2-4 TRBV6-1 CASGGPTGRNIQYF TGTGCCAGCGGGGGCCCAACAGGGAGAAACATTCAGTACTTC
few TRBD2 TRBJ2-5 TRBV5-1 CASSFGLAGRYQETQYF TGCGCCAGCAGCTTTGGCCTAGCGGGGAGGTACCAAGAGACCCAGTACTTC